This TCR beta chain emerged from a study of shared clonotypes between healthy human individuals. The CDR3 runs 16 residues. V trimming: 1 base; J trimming: 1 base; junction bases outside the gene matches: 5. The germline gives CDR1 SGHNT, CDR2 YYREEE (reference sequence). With respect to this clone: What it recognizes is unknown.

Using immunoSEQ multiplex PCR, the repertoire was profiled, and TCRdb retains in-frame clones only, with some absent. The top ten clones hold 0.3% to 0.45% of a sample with about 2.5 million clones, about nine tenths of them seen once. Study outcomes and limitations: Generally, naive subsets came out with larger estimated richness than memory subsets. Roughly 5% of naive CD4 clonotypes were common to a handful of donors.

Negatively enriched CD4+ T cells were divided by CD45RA into naive and memory. This receptor was taken from a man aged 18 to 29 in good health. Some clones in this sample may be carry-over from other donors' samples. The specimen was naive CD4+ T cells from PBMCs. Subset described: CD45RA+ positively selected. The chain carries TRBV5-4 and TRBJ1-1; 9 bases fit TRBD1. The CDR3 loop reads CASSLPTTGGNTEAFF. The CDR3 DNA reads as TGTGCCAGCAGCTTGCCTACGACAGGGGGGAACACTGAAGCTTTCTTT.